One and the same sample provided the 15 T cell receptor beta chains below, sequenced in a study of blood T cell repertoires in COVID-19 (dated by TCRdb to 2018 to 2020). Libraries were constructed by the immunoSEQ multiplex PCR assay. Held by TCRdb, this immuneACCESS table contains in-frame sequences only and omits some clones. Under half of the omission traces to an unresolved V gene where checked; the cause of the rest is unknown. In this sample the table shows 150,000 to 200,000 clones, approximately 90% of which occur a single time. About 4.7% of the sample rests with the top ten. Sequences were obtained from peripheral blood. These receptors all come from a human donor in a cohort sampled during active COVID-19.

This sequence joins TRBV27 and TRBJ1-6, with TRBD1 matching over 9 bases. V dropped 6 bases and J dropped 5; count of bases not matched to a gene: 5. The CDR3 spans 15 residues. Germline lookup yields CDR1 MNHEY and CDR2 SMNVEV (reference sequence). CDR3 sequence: CASSPGQGHNSPLHF. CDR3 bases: TGTGCCAGCAGCCCGGGACAGGGCCATAATTCACCCCTCCACTTT.

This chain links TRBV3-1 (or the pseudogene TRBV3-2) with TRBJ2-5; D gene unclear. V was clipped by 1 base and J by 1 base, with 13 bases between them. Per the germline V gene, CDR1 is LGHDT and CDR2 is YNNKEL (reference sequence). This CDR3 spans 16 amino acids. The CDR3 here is CASSQVTQALQETQYF. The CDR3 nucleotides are TGTGCCAGCAGCCAAGTGACCCAGGCCCTCCAAGAGACCCAGTACTTC.

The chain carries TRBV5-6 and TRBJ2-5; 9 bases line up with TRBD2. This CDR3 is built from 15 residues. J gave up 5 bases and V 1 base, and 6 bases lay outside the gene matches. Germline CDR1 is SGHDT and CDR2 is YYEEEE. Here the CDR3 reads CASSLLAGGRETQYF. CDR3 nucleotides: TGTGCCAGCAGCTTGTTGGCGGGAGGGCGGGAGACCCAGTACTTC. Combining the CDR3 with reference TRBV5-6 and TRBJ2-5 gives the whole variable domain DAGVTQSPTHLIKTRGQQVTLRCSPKSGHDTVSWYQQALGQGPQFIFQYYEEEERQRGNFPDRFSGHQFPNYSSELNVNALLLGDSALYLCASSLLAGGRETQYFGPGTRLLVL.

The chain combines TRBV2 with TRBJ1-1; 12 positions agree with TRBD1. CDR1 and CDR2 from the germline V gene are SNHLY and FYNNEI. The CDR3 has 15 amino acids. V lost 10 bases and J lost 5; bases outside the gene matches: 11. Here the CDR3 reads CAIRRDRGLITEAFF. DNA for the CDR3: TGTGCCATCCGGCGGGACAGGGGGCTGATTACTGAAGCTTTCTTT.

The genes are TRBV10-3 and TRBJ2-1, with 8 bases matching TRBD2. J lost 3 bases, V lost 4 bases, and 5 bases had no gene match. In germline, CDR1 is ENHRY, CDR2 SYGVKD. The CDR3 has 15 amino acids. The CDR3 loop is CAISVRSGSYNEQFF. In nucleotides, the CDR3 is TGTGCCATCAGTGTTAGGAGCGGGAGCTACAATGAGCAGTTCTTC.

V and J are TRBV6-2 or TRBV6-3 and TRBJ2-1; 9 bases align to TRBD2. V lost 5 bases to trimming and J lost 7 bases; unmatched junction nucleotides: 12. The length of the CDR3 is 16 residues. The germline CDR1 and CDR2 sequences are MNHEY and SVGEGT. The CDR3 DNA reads TGTGCCAGCAGTCGGTATAGCGGGGGCCCCGGAAATGAGCAGTTCTTC. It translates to CASSRYSGGPGNEQFF.

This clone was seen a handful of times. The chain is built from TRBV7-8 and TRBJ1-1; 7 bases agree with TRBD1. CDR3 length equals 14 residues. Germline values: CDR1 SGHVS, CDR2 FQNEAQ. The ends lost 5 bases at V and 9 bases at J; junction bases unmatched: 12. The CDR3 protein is CASSVDRVGRQAFF. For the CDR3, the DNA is TGTGCCAGCAGCGTAGACAGGGTCGGGCGTCAAGCTTTCTTT.

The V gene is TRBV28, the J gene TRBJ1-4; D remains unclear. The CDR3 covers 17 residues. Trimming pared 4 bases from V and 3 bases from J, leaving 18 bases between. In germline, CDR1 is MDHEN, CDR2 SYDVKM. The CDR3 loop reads CASSSGSGGISNEKLFF. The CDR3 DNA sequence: TGTGCCAGCAGTTCAGGAAGTGGCGGGATTTCTAATGAAAAACTGTTTTTT.

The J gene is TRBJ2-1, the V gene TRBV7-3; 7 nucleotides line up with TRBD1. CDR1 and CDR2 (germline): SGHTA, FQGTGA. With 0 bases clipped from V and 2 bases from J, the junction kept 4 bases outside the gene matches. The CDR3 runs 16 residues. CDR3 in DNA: TGTGCCAGCAGCTTAACGTTCCAGGGGGCCTACAATGAGCAGTTCTTC. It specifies CASSLTFQGAYNEQFF.

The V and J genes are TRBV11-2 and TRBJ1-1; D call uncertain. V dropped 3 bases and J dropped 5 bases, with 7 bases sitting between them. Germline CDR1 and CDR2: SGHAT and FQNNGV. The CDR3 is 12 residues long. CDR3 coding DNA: TGTGCCAGCAGCTTCGCCGAGACTGAAGCTTTCTTT. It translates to CASSFAETEAFF.

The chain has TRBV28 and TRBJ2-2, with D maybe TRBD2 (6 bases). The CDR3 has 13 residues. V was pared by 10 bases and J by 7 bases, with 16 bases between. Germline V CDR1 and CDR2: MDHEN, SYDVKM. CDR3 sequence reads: CATTTGLRGELFF. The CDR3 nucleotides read TGTGCCACCACCACGGGACTTCGCGGGGAGCTGTTTTTT.

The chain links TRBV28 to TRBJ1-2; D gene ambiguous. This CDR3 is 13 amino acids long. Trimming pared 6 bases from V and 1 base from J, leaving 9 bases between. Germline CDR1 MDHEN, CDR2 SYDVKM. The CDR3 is CASRLGFNYGYTF. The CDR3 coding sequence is TGTGCCAGCAGACTAGGGTTTAACTATGGCTACACCTTC.

CDR3 nucleotide sequence: TGTGCCAGCACTTTAGCGGTTAGCTCCTACGAGCAGTACTTC. Translating gives CASTLAVSSYEQYF. J is TRBJ2-7 and V is TRBV2; the D gene is possibly TRBD2 (6 bases). Germline V gene sequence: CDR1 SNHLY, CDR2 FYNNEI. Trimming pared 7 bases from V and 0 bases from J, leaving 13 bases between. The CDR3 has 14 amino acids.

CDR3 sequence (DNA): TGCGCCAGCAGCTTGGATTTAGCGGGAGGCCTAAATGAGCAGTTCTTC. Its protein is CASSLDLAGGLNEQFF. The chain has TRBV5-1 and TRBJ2-1; TRBD2 aligns across 10 bases. The CDR3 runs to 16 residues. Germline assignment: CDR1 SGHRS and CDR2 YFSETQ. After removal of 0 bases from V and 7 bases from J, the junction contained 7 bases not matched to a gene.

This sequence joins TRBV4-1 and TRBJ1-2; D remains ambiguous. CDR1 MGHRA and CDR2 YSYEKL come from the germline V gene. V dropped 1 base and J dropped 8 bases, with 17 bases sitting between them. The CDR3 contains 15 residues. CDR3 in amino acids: CASSQGRGKWEGYTF. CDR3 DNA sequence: TGCGCCAGCAGCCAAGGAAGAGGGAAATGGGAAGGCTACACCTTC.